The T cell receptor beta chain described here comes from a study of shared clonotypes between healthy human individuals. Background on the study: CD8 memory received one plate per donor, CD8 naive two, CD4 memory three and CD4 naive three.

This CDR3 is 17 amino acids long. J lost 7 bases, V lost 0 bases, and 9 bases had no gene match. From germline, CDR1 is SGHRS and CDR2 YFSETQ. Free of recent acute infections or vaccinations, the donors were healthy HIV-negative adults. In CD8 memory, CD45RO+ cells were put together with CCR7-negative CD45RA+ TemRA cells. Data came from immunoSEQ multiplex PCR; TCRdb stores just in-frame clones and leaves some out. The sample lists some 700,000 clones, 90% occurring once. This TCR came from a man younger than 35 in good health. Some clones in this sample may be carry-over from other donors' samples. The rearrangement joins TRBV5-1 to TRBJ2-1; TRBD2 aligns across 11 bases. Sequenced input: memory CD8+ T cells from PBMCs. The subset: CD45RO+ cells pooled with CCR7-negative TemRA cells. CDR3 sequence (DNA): TGCGCCAGCAGCTTGGAAGCACTAGCGGGAGAGTGGAATGAGCAGTTCTTC. It codes for CASSLEALAGEWNEQFF.